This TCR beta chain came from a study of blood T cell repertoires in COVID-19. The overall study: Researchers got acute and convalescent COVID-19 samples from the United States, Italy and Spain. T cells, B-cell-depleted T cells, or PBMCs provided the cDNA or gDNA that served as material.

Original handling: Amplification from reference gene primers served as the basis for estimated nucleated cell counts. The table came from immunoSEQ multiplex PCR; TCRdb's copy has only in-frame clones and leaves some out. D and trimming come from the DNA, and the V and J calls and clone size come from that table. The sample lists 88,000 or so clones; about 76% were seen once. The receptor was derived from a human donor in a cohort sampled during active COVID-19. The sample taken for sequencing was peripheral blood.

As DNA, the CDR3 is TGTGCCAGCAGTGACCCCGGACTAGGGGGGGACTCTGAGCAGTTCTTC. Its translation is CASSDPGLGGDSEQFF. The chain couples TRBV6-4 to TRBJ2-1; possible D gene TRBD2, 7 bases. This CDR3 comprises 16 residues. V gave up 2 bases and J gave up 9 bases, with 20 bases separating them. Germline V gene data show CDR1 as MRHNA and CDR2 as SNTAGT.